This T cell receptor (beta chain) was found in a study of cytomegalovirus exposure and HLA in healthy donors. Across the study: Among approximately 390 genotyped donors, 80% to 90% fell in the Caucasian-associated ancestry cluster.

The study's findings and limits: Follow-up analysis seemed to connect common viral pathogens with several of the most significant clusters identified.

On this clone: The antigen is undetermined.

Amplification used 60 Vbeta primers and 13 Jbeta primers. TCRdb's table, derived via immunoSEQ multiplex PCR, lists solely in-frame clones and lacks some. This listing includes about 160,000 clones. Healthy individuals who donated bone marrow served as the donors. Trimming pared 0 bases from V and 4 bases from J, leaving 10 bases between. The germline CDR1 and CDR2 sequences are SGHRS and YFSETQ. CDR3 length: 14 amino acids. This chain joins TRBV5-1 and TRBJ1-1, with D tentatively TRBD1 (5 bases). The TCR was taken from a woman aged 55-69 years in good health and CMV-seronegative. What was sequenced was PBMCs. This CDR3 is CASSLAAGLTEAFF. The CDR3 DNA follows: TGCGCCAGCAGCTTGGCCGCGGGACTCACTGAAGCTTTCTTT.